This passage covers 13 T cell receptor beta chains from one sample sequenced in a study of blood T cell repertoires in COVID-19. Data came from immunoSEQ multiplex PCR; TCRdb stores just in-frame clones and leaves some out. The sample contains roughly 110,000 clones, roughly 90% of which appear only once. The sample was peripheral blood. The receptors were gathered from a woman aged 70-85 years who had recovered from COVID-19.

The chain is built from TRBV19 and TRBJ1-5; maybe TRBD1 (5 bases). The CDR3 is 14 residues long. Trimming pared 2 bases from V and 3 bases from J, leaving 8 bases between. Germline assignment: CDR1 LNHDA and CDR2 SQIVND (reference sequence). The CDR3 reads CASSISGVNQPQHF. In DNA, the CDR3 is TGTGCCAGTAGTATATCGGGGGTCAATCAGCCCCAGCATTTT.

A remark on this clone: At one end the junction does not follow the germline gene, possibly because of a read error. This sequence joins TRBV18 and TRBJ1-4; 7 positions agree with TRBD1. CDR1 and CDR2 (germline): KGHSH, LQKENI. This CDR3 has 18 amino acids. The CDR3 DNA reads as TGTGCCAGCTCACCAAATTTCGGAGCACGAGGTTCGGAGGGGGCTATTCAATTT. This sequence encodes CASSPNFGARGSEGAIQF. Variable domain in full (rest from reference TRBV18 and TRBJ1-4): NAGVMQNPRHLVRRRGQEARLRCSPMKGHSHVYWYRQLPEEGLKFMVYLQKENIIDESGMPKERFSAEFPKEGPSILRIQQVVRGDSAAYFCASSPNFGARGSEGAIQFGSGTQLSVL.

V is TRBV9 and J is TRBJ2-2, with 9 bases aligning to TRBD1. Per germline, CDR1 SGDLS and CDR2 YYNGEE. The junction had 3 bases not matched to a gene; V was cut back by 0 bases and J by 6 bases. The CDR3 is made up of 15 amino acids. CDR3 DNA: TGTGCCAGCAGCGTAGGGGACAGGGTCCCCGGGGAGCTGTTTTTT. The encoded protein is CASSVGDRVPGELFF.

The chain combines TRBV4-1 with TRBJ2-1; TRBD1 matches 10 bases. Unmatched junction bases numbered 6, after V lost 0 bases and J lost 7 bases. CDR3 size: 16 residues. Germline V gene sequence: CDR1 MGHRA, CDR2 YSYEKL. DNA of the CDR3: TGCGCCAGCAGCCAAGAGGGGACAGGGGCATGGAATGAGCAGTTCTTC. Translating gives CASSQEGTGAWNEQFF.

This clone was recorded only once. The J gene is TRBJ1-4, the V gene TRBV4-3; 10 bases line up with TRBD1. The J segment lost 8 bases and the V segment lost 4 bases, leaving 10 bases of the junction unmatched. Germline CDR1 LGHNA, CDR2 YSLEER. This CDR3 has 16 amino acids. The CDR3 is CASSRRAGTGDEKLFF. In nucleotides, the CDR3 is TGCGCCAGCAGCCGACGGGCCGGGACAGGGGACGAAAAACTGTTTTTT.

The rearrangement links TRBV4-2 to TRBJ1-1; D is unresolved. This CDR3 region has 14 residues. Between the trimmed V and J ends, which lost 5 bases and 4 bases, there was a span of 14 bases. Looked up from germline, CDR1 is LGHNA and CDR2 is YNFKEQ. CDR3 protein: CASSYQLSGTEAFF. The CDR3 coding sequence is TGTGCCAGCAGCTACCAACTAAGTGGCACTGAAGCTTTCTTT.

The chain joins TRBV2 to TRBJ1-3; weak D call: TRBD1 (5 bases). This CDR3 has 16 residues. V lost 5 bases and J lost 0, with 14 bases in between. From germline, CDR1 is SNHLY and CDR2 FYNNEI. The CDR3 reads CASSLGEGISGNTIYF. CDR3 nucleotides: TGTGCCAGCAGTCTGGGGGAGGGAATCTCTGGAAACACCATATATTTT.

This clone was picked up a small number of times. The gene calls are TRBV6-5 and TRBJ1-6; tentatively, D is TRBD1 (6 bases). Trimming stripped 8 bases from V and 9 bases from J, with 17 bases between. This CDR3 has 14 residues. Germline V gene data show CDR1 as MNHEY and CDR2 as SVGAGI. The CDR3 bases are TGTGCCAGCGAAGAGGGGTCAGGGGTTTCACCCCTCCACTTT. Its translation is CASEEGSGVSPLHF.

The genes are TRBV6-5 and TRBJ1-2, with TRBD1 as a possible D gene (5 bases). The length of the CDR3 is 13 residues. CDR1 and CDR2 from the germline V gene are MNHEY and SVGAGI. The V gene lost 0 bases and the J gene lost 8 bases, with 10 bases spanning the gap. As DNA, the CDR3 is TGTGCCAGCAGTTACTCCCCCCGGGGGGGCTACACCTTC. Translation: CASSYSPRGGYTF.

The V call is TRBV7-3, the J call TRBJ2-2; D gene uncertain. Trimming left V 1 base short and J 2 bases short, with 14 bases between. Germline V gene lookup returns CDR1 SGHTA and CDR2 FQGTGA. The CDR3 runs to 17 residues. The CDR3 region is CASSLSAVSSNTGELFF. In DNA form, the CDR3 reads TGTGCCAGCAGCTTAAGCGCGGTCAGCTCCAACACCGGGGAGCTGTTTTTT.

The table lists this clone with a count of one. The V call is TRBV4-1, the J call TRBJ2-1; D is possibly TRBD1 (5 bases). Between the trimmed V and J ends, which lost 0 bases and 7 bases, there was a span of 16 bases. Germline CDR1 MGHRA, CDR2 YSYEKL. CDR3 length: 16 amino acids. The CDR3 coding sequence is TGCGCCAGCAGCCAAGACTCCAGGGTAGGAAGTAATGAGCAGTTCTTC. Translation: CASSQDSRVGSNEQFF.

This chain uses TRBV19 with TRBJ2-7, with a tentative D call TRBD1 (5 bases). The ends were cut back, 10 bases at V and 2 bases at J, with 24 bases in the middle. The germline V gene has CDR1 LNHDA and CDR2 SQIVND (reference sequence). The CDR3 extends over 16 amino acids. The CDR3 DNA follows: TGTGCCAAGGACACCTATATTTTCGAGTCAGCCTACGAGCAGTACTTC. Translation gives CAKDTYIFESAYEQYF.

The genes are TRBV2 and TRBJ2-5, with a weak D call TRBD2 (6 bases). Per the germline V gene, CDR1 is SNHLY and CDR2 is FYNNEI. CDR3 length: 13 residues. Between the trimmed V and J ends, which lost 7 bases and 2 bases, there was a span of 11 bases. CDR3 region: CASIGAGQETQYF. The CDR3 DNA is TGTGCCAGCATCGGTGCGGGGCAAGAGACCCAGTACTTC.